This T cell receptor (beta chain) was captured in a study of shared clonotypes between healthy human individuals. The study's findings and limits: Specimens sampled were limited to blood, with tissue repertoires likely differing. It was the few donors that limited the genetic and exposure-history diversity represented.

Execution of the assay was at deep level. TCRdb's copy holds only in-frame clones and misses some; the assay was immunoSEQ multiplex PCR. The repertoire holds about 480,000 clones, nearly 80% seen once, with under 15% in the top ten. This CDR3 is 19 amino acids long. CDR1 and CDR2 (germline): SGDLS, YYNGEE. With V trimmed by 1 base and J by 2 bases, 16 bases remained unmatched. Concerning this clone: Its antigen is not identified.

The V and J genes are TRBV9 and TRBJ2-3; 7 bases align to TRBD2. The source of this sequence is a woman aged 40 to 50 in good health. Some clones in this sample may be carry-over from other donors' samples. The sequenced sample was PBMCs. The CDR3, as DNA: TGTGCCAGCAGCGTATTACCTCCCCTCTCTAGCGGTACCACAGATACGCAGTATTTT. This codes for CASSVLPPLSSGTTDTQYF.